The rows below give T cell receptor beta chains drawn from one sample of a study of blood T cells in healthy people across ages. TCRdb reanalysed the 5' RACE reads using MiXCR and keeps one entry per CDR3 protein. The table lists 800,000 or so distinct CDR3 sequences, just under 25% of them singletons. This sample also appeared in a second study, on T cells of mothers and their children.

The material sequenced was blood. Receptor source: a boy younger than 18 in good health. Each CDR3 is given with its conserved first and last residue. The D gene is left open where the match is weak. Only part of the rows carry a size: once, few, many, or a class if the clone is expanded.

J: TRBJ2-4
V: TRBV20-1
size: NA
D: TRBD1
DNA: TGCAGTGCTCCGGACAGGTTAGCCAAAAACATTCAGTACTTC
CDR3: CSAPDRLAKNIQYF

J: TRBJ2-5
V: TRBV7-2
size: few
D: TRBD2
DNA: TGTGCCAGCAAAGCGGGGGTCAGCGGGGGACAAGAGACCCAGTACTTC
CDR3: CASKAGVSGGQETQYF

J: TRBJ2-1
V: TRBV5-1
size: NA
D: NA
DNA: TGCGCCAGCAGCTTGGCCTGGATCAATGAGCAGTTCTTC
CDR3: CASSLAWINEQFF

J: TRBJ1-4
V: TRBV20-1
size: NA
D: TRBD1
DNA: TGCAGTGCTGAGGGACAGACAAGATCTGAAAAACTGTTTTTT
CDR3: CSAEGQTRSEKLFF

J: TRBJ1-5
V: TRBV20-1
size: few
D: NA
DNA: TGCAGTGCTAGTTTACGGGGTGGACAGCCCCAGCATTTT
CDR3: CSASLRGGQPQHF

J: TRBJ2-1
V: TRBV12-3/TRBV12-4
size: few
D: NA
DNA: TGTGCCAGCAGTTTAGATATGTACAATGAGCAGTTCTTC
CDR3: CASSLDMYNEQFF

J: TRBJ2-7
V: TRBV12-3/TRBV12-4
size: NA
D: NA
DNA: TGTGCCAGCGGTACACGGGTCTCCTACGAGCAGTACTTC
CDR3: CASGTRVSYEQYF

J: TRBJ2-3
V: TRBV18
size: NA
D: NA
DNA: TGTGCCAGCTCCCGGTCCAGGACTAGCACAGATACGCAGTATTTT
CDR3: CASSRSRTSTDTQYF

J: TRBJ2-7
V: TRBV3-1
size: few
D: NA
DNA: TGTGCCAGCACCCACCGTGACGAGCAGTACTTC
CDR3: CASTHRDEQYF

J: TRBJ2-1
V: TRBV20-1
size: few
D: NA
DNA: TGCAGTGCTAAGCCCTTGACCTCCTACAATGAGCAGTTCTTC
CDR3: CSAKPLTSYNEQFF

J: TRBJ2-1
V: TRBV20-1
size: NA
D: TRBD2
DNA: TGCAGTGCTCCCCTTTATGGGCGGGGGAGCTCCTACAATGAGCAGTTCTTC
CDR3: CSAPLYGRGSSYNEQFF

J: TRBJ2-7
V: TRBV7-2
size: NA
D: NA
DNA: TGTGCCAGCAGCTGGAGACGGGCCGCCTACGAGCAGTACTTC
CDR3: CASSWRRAAYEQYF

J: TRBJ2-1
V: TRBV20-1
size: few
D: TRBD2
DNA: TGCAGTGCTGAGACCCGACTAGCGGGGGGCCCAAGATCCCGCAATGAGCAGTTCTTC
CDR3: CSAETRLAGGPRSRNEQFF

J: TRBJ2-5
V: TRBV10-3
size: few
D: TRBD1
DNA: TGTGCCATCAGTGAGAGGGGGCCTCTGGGGACCCAGTACTTC
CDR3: CAISERGPLGTQYF

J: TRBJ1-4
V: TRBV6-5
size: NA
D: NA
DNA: TGTGCCAGCAGTTACTTGGGGAATAATGAAAAACTGTTTTTT
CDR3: CASSYLGNNEKLFF

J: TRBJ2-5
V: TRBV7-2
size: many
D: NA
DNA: TGTGCCAGCAGCTTAGATGGCGGTGAGGAGACCCAGTACTTC
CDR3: CASSLDGGEETQYF

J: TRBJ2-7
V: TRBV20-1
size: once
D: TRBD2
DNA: TGCAGTGCAGTAACTAGCGGCCGTTACGAGCAGTACTTC
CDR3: CSAVTSGRYEQYF

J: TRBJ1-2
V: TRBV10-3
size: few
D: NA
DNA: TGTGCCATCAGCGATGACGGGAACTATGGCTACACCTTC
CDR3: CAISDDGNYGYTF

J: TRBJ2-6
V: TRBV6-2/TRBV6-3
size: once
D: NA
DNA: TGTGCCACTACGAGCTCTGGGGCCAACGTCCTGACTTTC
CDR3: CATTSSGANVLTF

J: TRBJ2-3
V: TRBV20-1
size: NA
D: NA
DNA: TGCAGTGCTAGAGATAGGTCCTCCACAGATACGCAGTATTTT
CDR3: CSARDRSSTDTQYF

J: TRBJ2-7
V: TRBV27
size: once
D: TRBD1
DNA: TGTGCCGGCAGTTGGGGACAGGACCACTACGAGCAGTACTTC
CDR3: CAGSWGQDHYEQYF

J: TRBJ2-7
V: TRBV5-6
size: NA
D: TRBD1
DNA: TGTGCCAGCAGCTTGGGGACAGGGATATCCTACGAGCAGTACTTC
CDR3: CASSLGTGISYEQYF

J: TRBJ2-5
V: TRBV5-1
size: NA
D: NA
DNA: TGCGCCAGCAGCTTGGTTCCGGGTACCAACCAAGAGACCCAGTACTTC
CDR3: CASSLVPGTNQETQYF

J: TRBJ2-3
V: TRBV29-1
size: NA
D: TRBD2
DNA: TGCAGCGTTCCTCCGGGACTAGCGACATCCTCTAGCACAGATACGCAGTATTTT
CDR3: CSVPPGLATSSSTDTQYF

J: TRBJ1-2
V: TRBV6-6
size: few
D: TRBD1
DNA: TGTGCCAGCAGTTACCAGGGGGTAAACTATGGCTACACCTTC
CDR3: CASSYQGVNYGYTF

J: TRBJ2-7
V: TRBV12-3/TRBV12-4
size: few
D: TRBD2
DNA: TGTGCCAGTGGCCGGGACTACTACGAGCAGTACTTC
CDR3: CASGRDYYEQYF

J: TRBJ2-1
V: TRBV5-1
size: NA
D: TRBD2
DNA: TGCGCCAGCGGACTAGCGGGGCGCGATGAGCAGTTCTTC
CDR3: CASGLAGRDEQFF

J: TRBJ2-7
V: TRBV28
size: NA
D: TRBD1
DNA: TGTGCCAGCAGTTCGAACCCGCGGACAGGATCTTACTACGAGCAGTACTTC
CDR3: CASSSNPRTGSYYEQYF

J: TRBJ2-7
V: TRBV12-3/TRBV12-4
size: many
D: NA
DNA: TGTGCCAGCAGTTCCACAGGACTATCCTACGAGCAGTACTTC
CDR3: CASSSTGLSYEQYF

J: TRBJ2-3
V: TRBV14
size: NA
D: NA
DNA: TGTGCCAGCAGCCATAGCGGAGTTACGCAGTATTTT
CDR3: CASSHSGVTQYF

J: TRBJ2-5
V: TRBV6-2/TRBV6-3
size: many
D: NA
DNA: TGTGCCAGCAGTTACGGGACCCGGGGGAGCCAAGAGACCCAGTACTTC
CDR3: CASSYGTRGSQETQYF

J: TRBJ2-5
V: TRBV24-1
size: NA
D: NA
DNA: TGTGCCACCAGTGAGGGTTGGGAGACCCCGTACTTC
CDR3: CATSEGWETPYF

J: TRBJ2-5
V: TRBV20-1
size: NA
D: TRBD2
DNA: TGCAGTGCTAGCGAGCGGGGGCAAGAGACCCAGTACTTC
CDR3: CSASERGQETQYF

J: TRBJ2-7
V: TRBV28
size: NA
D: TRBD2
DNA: TGTGCCAGCTGCGGGGGGTCCGTCGAGCAGTACTTC
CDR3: CASCGGSVEQYF

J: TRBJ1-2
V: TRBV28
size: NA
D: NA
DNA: TGTGCCAGCAGTCATGCGGGAGGGGGGGCCTATGGCTACACCTTC
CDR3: CASSHAGGGAYGYTF

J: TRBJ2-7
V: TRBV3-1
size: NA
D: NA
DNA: TGTGCCAGCAGCCCAGGAGTCGGGGCCACCTACGAGCAGTACTTC
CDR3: CASSPGVGATYEQYF

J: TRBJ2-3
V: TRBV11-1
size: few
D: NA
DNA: TGTGCCAGCAGCCCAACCTGGAGCACAGATACGCAGTATTTT
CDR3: CASSPTWSTDTQYF

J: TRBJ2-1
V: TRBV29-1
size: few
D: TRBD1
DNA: TGCAGCGTCGGTCCCGGGACAGGGAGCGCCTACAATGAGCAGTTCTTC
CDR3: CSVGPGTGSAYNEQFF

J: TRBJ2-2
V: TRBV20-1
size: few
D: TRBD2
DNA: TGCAGTGCTAGCGGGGGGAAAAACACCGGGGAGCTGTTTTTT
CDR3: CSASGGKNTGELFF

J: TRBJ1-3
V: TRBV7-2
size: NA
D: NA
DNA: TGTGCCAGCAGCCTAGACTCTGGAAACACCATATATTTT
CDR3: CASSLDSGNTIYF

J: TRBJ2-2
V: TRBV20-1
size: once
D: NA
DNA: TGCAGTGCTAGCGGCAGGGGTTTCACCGGGGAGCTGTTTTTT
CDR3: CSASGRGFTGELFF

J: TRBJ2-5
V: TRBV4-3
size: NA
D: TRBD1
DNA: TGCGCCAGCAGCCAACGTTTGACAGGGTTGAGAGAGACCCAGTACTTC
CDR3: CASSQRLTGLRETQYF

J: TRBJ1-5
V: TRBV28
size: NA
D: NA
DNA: TGTGCCAGCAGTTTATTTGGTGGGATCGAACAGCCCCAGCATTTT
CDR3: CASSLFGGIEQPQHF

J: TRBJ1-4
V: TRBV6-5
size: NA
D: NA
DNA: TGTGCCAGCAGTTACCTCTCGGGACGGGGTAATGAAAAACTGTTTTTT
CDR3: CASSYLSGRGNEKLFF

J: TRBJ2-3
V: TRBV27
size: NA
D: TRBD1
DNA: TGTGCCAGCAGTACCGGGACAGGGAGAACAGATACGCAGTATTTT
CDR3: CASSTGTGRTDTQYF

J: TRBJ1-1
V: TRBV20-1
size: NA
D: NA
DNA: TGCAGTGCGTTAGCCACTCCCCTGAACACTGAAGCTTTCTTT
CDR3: CSALATPLNTEAFF

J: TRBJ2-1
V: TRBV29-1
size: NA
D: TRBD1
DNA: TGCATCGGACAGGGTGAAGGCAATGAGCAGTTCTTC
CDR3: CIGQGEGNEQFF

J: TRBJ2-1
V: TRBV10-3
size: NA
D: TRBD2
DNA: TGTGCCTCACGCTGGAGCGGGGGGAGCTCCTACAATGAGCAGTTCTTC
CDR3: CASRWSGGSSYNEQFF

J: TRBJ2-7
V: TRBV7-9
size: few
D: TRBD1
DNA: TGTGCCAGCAGCCCTCGGGCCCCAGGGGGCGCGGGACTGAGCGAGCAGTACTTC
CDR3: CASSPRAPGGAGLSEQYF